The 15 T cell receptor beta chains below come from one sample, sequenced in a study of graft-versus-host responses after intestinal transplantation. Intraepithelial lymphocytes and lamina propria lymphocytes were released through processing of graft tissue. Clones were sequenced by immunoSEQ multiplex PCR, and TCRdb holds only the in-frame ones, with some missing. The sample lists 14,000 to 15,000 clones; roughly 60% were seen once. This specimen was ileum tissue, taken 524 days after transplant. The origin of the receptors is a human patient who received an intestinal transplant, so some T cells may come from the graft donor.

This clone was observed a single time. CDR3 sequence: CASGRQGVEAFF. Here the CDR3 DNA reads TGTGCCAGCGGAAGACAGGGTGTTGAAGCTTTCTTT. This rearrangement joins TRBV6-5 to TRBJ1-1, with 7 bases fitting TRBD1. CDR1 MNHEY and CDR2 SVGAGI come from the germline V gene. Unmatched junction bases numbered 7, after V lost 8 bases and J lost 7 bases. This CDR3 region has 12 residues.

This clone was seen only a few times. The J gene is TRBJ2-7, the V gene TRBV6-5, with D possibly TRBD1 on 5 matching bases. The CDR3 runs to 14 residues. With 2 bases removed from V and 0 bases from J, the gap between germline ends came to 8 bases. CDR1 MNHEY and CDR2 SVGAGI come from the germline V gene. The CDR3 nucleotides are TGTGCCAGCAGTTACAGGGGCCTCTCCTACGAGCAGTACTTC. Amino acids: CASSYRGLSYEQYF.

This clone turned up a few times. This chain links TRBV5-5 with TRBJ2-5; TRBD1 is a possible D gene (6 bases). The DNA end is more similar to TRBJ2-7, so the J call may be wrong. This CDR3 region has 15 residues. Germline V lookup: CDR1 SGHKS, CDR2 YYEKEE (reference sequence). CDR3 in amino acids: CASSLARTEIYEQYF. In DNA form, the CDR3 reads TGTGCCAGCAGCTTGGCCCGGACAGAGATCTACGAGCAGTACTTC.

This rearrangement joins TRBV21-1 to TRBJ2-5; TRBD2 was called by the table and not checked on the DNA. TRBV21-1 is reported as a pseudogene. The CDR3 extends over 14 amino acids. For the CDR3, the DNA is TGTGCCAGCAGCACTAGCGGGGGGGCCGAGACCCAGTACTTC. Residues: CASSTSGGAETQYF.

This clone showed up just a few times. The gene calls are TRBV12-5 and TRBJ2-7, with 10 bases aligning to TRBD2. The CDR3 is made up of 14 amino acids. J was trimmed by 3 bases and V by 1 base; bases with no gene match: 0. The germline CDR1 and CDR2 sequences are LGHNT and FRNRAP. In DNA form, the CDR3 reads TGTGCTAGTGGTTTGGAGCGGGGGGGCTACGAGCAGTACTTC. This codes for CASGLERGGYEQYF.

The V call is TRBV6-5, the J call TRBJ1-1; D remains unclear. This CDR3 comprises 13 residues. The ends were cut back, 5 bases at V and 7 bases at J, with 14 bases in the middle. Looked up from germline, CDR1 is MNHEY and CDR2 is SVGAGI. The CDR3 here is CASSTPGSFEAFF. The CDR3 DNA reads TGTGCCAGCAGTACGCCAGGAAGCTTTGAAGCTTTCTTT.

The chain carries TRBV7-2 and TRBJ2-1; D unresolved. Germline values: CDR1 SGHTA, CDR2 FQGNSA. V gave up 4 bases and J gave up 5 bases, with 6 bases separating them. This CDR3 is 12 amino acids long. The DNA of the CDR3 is TGTGCCAGCAGCTCACTAAACAATGAGCAGTTCTTC. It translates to CASSSLNNEQFF.

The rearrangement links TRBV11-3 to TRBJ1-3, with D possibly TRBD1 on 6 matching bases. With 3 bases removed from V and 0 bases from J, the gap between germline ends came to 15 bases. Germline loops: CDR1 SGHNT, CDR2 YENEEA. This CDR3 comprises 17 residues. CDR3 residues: CASSLVAGAASGNTIYF. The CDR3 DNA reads TGTGCCAGCAGCTTGGTCGCAGGGGCAGCCTCTGGAAACACCATATATTTT. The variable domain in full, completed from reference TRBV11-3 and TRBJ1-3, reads EAGVVQSPRYKIIEKKQPVAFWCNPISGHNTLYWYLQNLGQGPELLIRYENEEAVDDSQLPKDRFSAERLKGVDSTLKIQPAELGDSAVYLCASSLVAGAASGNTIYFGEGSWLTVV.

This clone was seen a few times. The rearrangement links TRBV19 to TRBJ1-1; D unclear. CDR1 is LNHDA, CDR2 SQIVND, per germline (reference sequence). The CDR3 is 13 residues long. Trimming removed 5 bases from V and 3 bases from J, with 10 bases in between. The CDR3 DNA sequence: TGTGCCAGTAGTTCACTGATGGACACTGAAGCTTTCTTT. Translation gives CASSSLMDTEAFF.

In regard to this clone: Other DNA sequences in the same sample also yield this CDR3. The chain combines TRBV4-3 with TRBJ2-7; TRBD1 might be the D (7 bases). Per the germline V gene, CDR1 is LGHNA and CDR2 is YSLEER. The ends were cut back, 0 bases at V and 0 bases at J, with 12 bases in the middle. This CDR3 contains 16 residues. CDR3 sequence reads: CASSQEWRGLSYEQYF. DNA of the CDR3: TGCGCCAGCAGCCAAGAGTGGAGGGGGCTCTCCTACGAGCAGTACTTC.

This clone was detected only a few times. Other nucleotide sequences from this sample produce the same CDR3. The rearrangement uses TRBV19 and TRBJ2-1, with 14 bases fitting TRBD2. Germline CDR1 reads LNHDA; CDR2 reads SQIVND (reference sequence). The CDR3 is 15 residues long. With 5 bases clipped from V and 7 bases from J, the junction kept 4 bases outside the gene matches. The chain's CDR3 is CASSPGLAGGNEQFF. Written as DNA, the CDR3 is TGTGCCAGTAGTCCTGGACTAGCGGGGGGAAATGAGCAGTTCTTC. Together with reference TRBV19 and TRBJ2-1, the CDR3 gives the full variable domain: DGGITQSPKYLFRKEGQNVTLSCEQNLNHDAMYWYRQDPGQGLRLIYYSQIVNDFQKGDIAEGYSVSREKKESFPLTVTSAQKNPTAFYLCASSPGLAGGNEQFFGPGTRLTVL.

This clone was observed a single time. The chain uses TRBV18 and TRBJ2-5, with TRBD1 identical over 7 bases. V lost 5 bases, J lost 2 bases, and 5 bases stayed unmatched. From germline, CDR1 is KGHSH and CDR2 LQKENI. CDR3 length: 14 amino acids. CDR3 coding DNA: TGTGCCAGCTCATCGGACAGGCTACAAGAGACCCAGTACTTC. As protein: CASSSDRLQETQYF.

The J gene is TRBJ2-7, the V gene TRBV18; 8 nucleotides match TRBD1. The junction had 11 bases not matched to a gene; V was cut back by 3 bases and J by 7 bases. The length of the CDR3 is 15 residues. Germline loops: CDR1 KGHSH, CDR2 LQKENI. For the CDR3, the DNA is TGTGCCAGCTCACCGGCTAACAGGGGGTATAGTGAGCAGTACTTC. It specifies CASSPANRGYSEQYF.

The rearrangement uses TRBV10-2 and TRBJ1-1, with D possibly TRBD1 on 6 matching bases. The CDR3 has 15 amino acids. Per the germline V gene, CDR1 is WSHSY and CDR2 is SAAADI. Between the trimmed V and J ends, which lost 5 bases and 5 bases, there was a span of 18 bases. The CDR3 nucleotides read TGCGCCAGCAGTTTGGGGAGAGAGGGGGAGACTGAAGCTTTCTTT. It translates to CASSLGREGETEAFF.

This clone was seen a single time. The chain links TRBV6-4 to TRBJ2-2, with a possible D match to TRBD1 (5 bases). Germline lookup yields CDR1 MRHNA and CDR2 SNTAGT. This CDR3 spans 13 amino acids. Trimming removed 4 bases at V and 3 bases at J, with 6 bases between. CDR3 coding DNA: TGTGCCAGCAGTGTAGGGGACACCGGGGAGCTGTTTTTT. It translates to CASSVGDTGELFF.